A selection of T cell receptor beta chains follows, all from one sample in a study of T cell responses to AZD1222 COVID-19 vaccine. Using immunoSEQ multiplex PCR, the repertoire was profiled, and TCRdb retains in-frame clones only, with some absent. The sample lists 150,000 or so clones, roughly four fifths occurring once. The source was peripheral blood, collected on day 0 of MenACWY control vaccination. These TCRs come from an adult in good health. Both conserved end residues are part of each CDR3. Fields, in order: clone size, J gene, D gene, V gene, CDR3 DNA, CDR3 protein. D genes are given only for firm matches. Clone size is stated in some rows and not others, as once, few, many or a class when expanded.

clone_size: medium-sized; j_call: TRBJ1-2; d_call: NA; v_call: TRBV25-1; cdr3_nt: TGTGCCAGCAGTGAGGGACTGACTAACTATGGCTACACCTTC; cdr3_aa: CASSEGLTNYGYTF
clone_size: NA; j_call: TRBJ1-1; d_call: NA; v_call: TRBV19; cdr3_nt: TGTGCCAGTAGTCCGCGACCGAGAGCCGGAGCTTTCTTT; cdr3_aa: CASSPRPRAGAFF
clone_size: NA; j_call: TRBJ2-5; d_call: TRBD2; v_call: TRBV11-2; cdr3_nt: TGTGCCAGCAGCTACCACCGGGGGGGCGCCGAGACCCAGTACTTC; cdr3_aa: CASSYHRGGAETQYF
clone_size: NA; j_call: TRBJ2-2; d_call: NA; v_call: TRBV11-2; cdr3_nt: TGTGCCCACGAGCGATGGGAATTGGACACCGGGGAGCTGTTTTTT; cdr3_aa: CAHERWELDTGELFF
clone_size: NA; j_call: TRBJ1-5; d_call: TRBD1; v_call: TRBV19; cdr3_nt: TGTGCCAGTAATAATATCCGGGACAGGGCATCCAATCAGCCCCAGCATTTT; cdr3_aa: CASNNIRDRASNQPQHF
clone_size: NA; j_call: TRBJ2-1; d_call: TRBD1; v_call: TRBV10-1; cdr3_nt: TGCGCCAGCAGCCTCGGGACAGCCTACAATGAGCAGTTCTTC; cdr3_aa: CASSLGTAYNEQFF
clone_size: NA; j_call: TRBJ2-2; d_call: NA; v_call: TRBV5-1; cdr3_nt: TGCGCCAGCAGCCCCGGCCCCGGGGAGCTGTTTTTT; cdr3_aa: CASSPGPGELFF
clone_size: NA; j_call: TRBJ1-1; d_call: NA; v_call: TRBV6-5; cdr3_nt: TGTGCCAGCGGGTCGGTTCTCACTGAAGCTTTCTTT; cdr3_aa: CASGSVLTEAFF
clone_size: NA; j_call: TRBJ2-2; d_call: TRBD1; v_call: TRBV6-5; cdr3_nt: TGTGCCAGCAGTTATCAGGGACAGGGGAACACCGGGGAGCTGTTTTTT; cdr3_aa: CASSYQGQGNTGELFF
clone_size: NA; j_call: TRBJ2-3; d_call: NA; v_call: TRBV6-4; cdr3_nt: TGTGCCAGCAGTGACTCAGGGGGGGCAGATACGCAGTATTTT; cdr3_aa: CASSDSGGADTQYF
clone_size: NA; j_call: TRBJ2-1; d_call: TRBD2; v_call: TRBV9; cdr3_nt: TGTGCCAGCAGCGTAGAACTTAGCGGGGGCTCCTACAATGAGCAGTTCTTC; cdr3_aa: CASSVELSGGSYNEQFF
clone_size: few; j_call: TRBJ1-1; d_call: NA; v_call: TRBV15; cdr3_nt: TGTGCCACCAGCAGGGCAGGGAGTGGCGCTGAAGCTTTCTTT; cdr3_aa: CATSRAGSGAEAFF
clone_size: NA; j_call: TRBJ1-3; d_call: NA; v_call: TRBV19; cdr3_nt: TGTGCCAGTAGTATATCGACAATTCCTGGAAACACCATATATTTT; cdr3_aa: CASSISTIPGNTIYF
clone_size: NA; j_call: TRBJ1-4; d_call: NA; v_call: TRBV4-1; cdr3_nt: TGCGCCAGCAGCCAAGACCCCGGACAGATTAATGAAAAACTGTTTTTT; cdr3_aa: CASSQDPGQINEKLFF
clone_size: NA; j_call: TRBJ2-2; d_call: NA; v_call: TRBV7-6; cdr3_nt: TGTGCCAGCAGCTTAGAGACGCCGCGTACCGGGGAGCTGTTTTTT; cdr3_aa: CASSLETPRTGELFF
clone_size: NA; j_call: TRBJ1-2; d_call: NA; v_call: TRBV5-1; cdr3_nt: TGCGCCAGCAGCCCTCGACAGGCGTCGGTGGATGGCTACACCTTC; cdr3_aa: CASSPRQASVDGYTF
clone_size: NA; j_call: TRBJ1-4; d_call: TRBD1; v_call: TRBV19; cdr3_nt: TGTGCCAGTAGTTACCTCACAGGGGGCCCCAATGAAAAACTGTTTTTT; cdr3_aa: CASSYLTGGPNEKLFF
clone_size: once; j_call: TRBJ2-5; d_call: TRBD1; v_call: TRBV11-3; cdr3_nt: TGTGCCAGCAGCTCCAGGGGGCAAGAGACCCAGTACTTC; cdr3_aa: CASSSRGQETQYF
clone_size: few; j_call: TRBJ2-1; d_call: TRBD2; v_call: TRBV2; cdr3_nt: TGTGCCAGCAGACTGACTAGCGCTACCCTCCACAATGAGCAGTTCTTC; cdr3_aa: CASRLTSATLHNEQFF
clone_size: NA; j_call: TRBJ2-1; d_call: NA; v_call: TRBV15; cdr3_nt: TGTGCCACCAGCAGAGACAGGGACAATGAGCAGTTCTTC; cdr3_aa: CATSRDRDNEQFF